One sample yielded the 21 T cell receptor beta chains listed below, sequenced in a study of blood T cell repertoires in COVID-19. This table comes from immunoSEQ multiplex PCR, and its TCRdb copy is limited to in-frame clones, with some not included. The table lists approximately 280,000 clones, approximately 88% of them singletons, with roughly 2.1% in the top ten. The sequenced sample consisted of peripheral blood. The origin of the receptors is a man in his fifties or sixties with acute or convalescent COVID-19.

The chain uses TRBV19 and TRBJ1-6, with 8 bases that match TRBD1. CDR1 is LNHDA, CDR2 SQIVND, per germline (reference sequence). The CDR3 runs 16 residues. J lost 5 bases, V lost 5 bases, and 8 bases had no gene match. The DNA for the CDR3 is TGTGCCAGTAGTCCGCGGACAGGGCGAGATAATTCACCCCTCCACTTT. Residues: CASSPRTGRDNSPLHF. Filled out from reference TRBV19 and TRBJ1-6, the complete variable domain reads DGGITQSPKYLFRKEGQNVTLSCEQNLNHDAMYWYRQDPGQGLRLIYYSQIVNDFQKGDIAEGYSVSREKKESFPLTVTSAQKNPTAFYLCASSPRTGRDNSPLHFGNGTRLTVT.

The V gene is TRBV20-1, the J gene TRBJ2-7; 8 positions agree with TRBD1. The CDR3 runs to 16 residues. With V trimmed by 3 bases and J by 6 bases, 16 bases remained unmatched. Germline-derived CDR1 and CDR2 are DFQATT and SNEGSKA (reference sequence). The DNA of the CDR3 is TGCAGTGCTAGTCCCGGGGGAGGACAGGGATTCCTCGAGCAGTACTTC. This codes for CSASPGGGQGFLEQYF.

The chain employs TRBV3-1 (or the pseudogene TRBV3-2) and TRBJ1-1, with TRBD1 identical over 7 bases. The CDR3 runs 16 residues. Germline lookup yields CDR1 LGHDT and CDR2 YNNKEL (reference sequence). Trimming cost V 3 bases and J 1 base; bases outside gene matches: 8. DNA of the CDR3: TGTGCCAGCAGCCAGACCGGGACAGCCCCGAACACTGAAGCTTTCTTT. Translated, it gives CASSQTGTAPNTEAFF.

The V call is TRBV7-2, the J call TRBJ2-7, with D unclear. The CDR3 length is 11 residues. V was cut by 3 bases and J by 7 bases, with 7 bases left in between. CDR1 is SGHTA, CDR2 FQGNSA, per germline. CDR3 in amino acids: CASSFGGEQYF. CDR3 nucleotides: TGTGCCAGCAGCTTCGGCGGTGAGCAGTACTTC.

The chain carries TRBV5-4 and TRBJ2-3, with 8 bases identical to TRBD2. This CDR3 region has 17 residues. Unmatched junction bases numbered 7, after V lost 0 bases and J lost 1 base. CDR1 is SGHNT, CDR2 YYREEE, per germline (reference sequence). CDR3: CASSLGPGRGGTDTQYF. The CDR3 bases are TGTGCCAGCAGCTTGGGCCCCGGGCGGGGGGGCACAGATACGCAGTATTTT.

Note on this clone: Its ends do not fully match the called genes, so a read error is possible. This chain uses TRBV11-2 with TRBJ2-2; 14 bases agree with TRBD2. There are 17 residues in the CDR3. Germline V gives CDR1 SGHAT, CDR2 FQNNGV. The CDR3 here is CASSLARLAGGGRELFF. The CDR3 coding sequence is TGTGCCAGCAGTTTAGCCCGACTAGCGGGGGGGGGAAGGGAGCTGTTTTTT.

V usage is TRBV2 and J usage is TRBJ1-1, with D possibly TRBD1 on 5 matching bases. The V end lost 10 bases, the J end lost 1 base, and 10 bases lay between the germline ends. Germline loops: CDR1 SNHLY, CDR2 FYNNEI. There are 12 residues in the CDR3. CDR3 sequence reads: CATLQENTEAFF. The CDR3 nucleotides read TGTGCCACTTTACAGGAGAACACTGAAGCTTTCTTT.

The V call is TRBV18, the J call TRBJ2-6, with D possibly matching TRBD1 (6 bases). CDR3 size: 16 residues. In germline, CDR1 is KGHSH, CDR2 LQKENI. Trimming removed 1 base at V and 0 bases at J, with 7 bases between. The CDR3 reads CASSPQGVSGANVLTF. The DNA for the CDR3 is TGTGCCAGCTCACCACAGGGGGTCTCTGGGGCCAACGTCCTGACTTTC.

The chain combines TRBV30 with TRBJ2-3; 9 bases agree with TRBD2. The CDR3 runs 14 residues. The V segment lost 5 bases and the J segment 5 bases; nucleotides outside the gene matches: 8. CDR1 and CDR2 (germline): GTSNPN, SVGIG (reference sequence). The CDR3 region has the DNA TGTGCCTGGCGCCCGGGCGGGGGGGAAGATACGCAGTATTTT. It specifies CAWRPGGGEDTQYF.

This chain joins TRBV15 and TRBJ2-3; TRBD2 matches 10 bases. The CDR3 is 14 amino acids. Germline trimming cut 8 bases from V and 2 bases from J; bases unmatched to any gene: 4. Germline V CDR1 and CDR2: LNHNV, YYDKDF (reference sequence). The CDR3 region has the DNA TGTGCCACCCAGAGCGGGGGGGCCACAGATACGCAGTATTTT. As protein: CATQSGGATDTQYF.

In its sample, this clone was seen a few times. Other nucleotide sequences in the sample specify the same CDR3. The V gene is TRBV7-9, the J gene TRBJ1-6; D remains ambiguous. CDR1 and CDR2 from the germline V gene are SEHNR and FQNEAQ (reference sequence). The CDR3 spans 15 residues. V shed 1 base and J shed 0 bases, with 4 bases lying between them. Here the CDR3 reads CASSLGSSYNSPLHF. CDR3 bases: TGTGCCAGCAGCTTAGGTAGCTCCTATAATTCACCCCTCCACTTT.

The gene calls are TRBV9 and TRBJ2-5, with 13 bases lining up with TRBD2. Germline CDR1 and CDR2: SGDLS and YYNGEE. The CDR3 runs to 16 residues. J lost 3 bases, V lost 0 bases, and 2 bases had no gene match. This CDR3 reads CASSVGLAGGEETQYF. The CDR3 region has the DNA TGTGCCAGCAGCGTAGGACTAGCGGGGGGAGAAGAGACCCAGTACTTC.

The chain employs TRBV4-2 and TRBJ1-5; TRBD1 agrees at 7 bases. This CDR3 is built from 14 residues. Looked up from germline, CDR1 is LGHNA and CDR2 is YNFKEQ. J lost 7 bases, V lost 4 bases, and 7 bases had no gene match. CDR3 residues: CASSLDRVGQPQHF. The DNA for the CDR3 is TGTGCCAGCAGCCTTGACAGGGTAGGCCAGCCCCAGCATTTT.

CDR3 in DNA: TGTGCCAGCAGCTCCCAAACAGGGTGGGGAGAGACCCAGTACTTC. Its protein product is CASSSQTGWGETQYF. The chain has TRBV7-9 and TRBJ2-5, with a weak D call TRBD1 (6 bases). Germline CDR1 SEHNR, CDR2 FQNEAQ (reference sequence). V was pared by 4 bases and J by 4 bases, with 16 bases between. The CDR3 has 15 amino acids.

This clone was detected only a few times. The V and J genes are TRBV5-1 and TRBJ1-1; 8 bases match TRBD1. Trimming removed 4 bases from V and 6 bases from J; junction bases left unmatched: 8. Germline V gene sequence: CDR1 SGHRS, CDR2 YFSETQ. The CDR3 totals 14 residues. CDR3 DNA sequence: TGCGCCAGCAGCCCTACGGACAGGGTCGCTGAAGCTTTCTTT. Protein sequence: CASSPTDRVAEAFF.

The chain uses TRBV19 and TRBJ1-2; no definite D call. V was clipped by 6 bases and J by 7 bases, with 18 bases between them. Germline CDR1 reads LNHDA; CDR2 reads SQIVND (reference sequence). The CDR3 runs 14 residues. CDR3 amino acids: CASSQLPTSSGYTF. CDR3 in DNA: TGTGCCAGTAGCCAACTCCCGACAAGCTCTGGCTACACCTTC.

The chain carries TRBV11-2 and TRBJ1-5; D is uncertain. The CDR3 length is 13 residues. V lost 0 bases and J 8 bases, leaving 8 bases between the germline ends. Germline V gene sequence: CDR1 SGHAT, CDR2 FQNNGV. This CDR3 reads CASSLELRKPQHF. In DNA, the CDR3 is TGTGCCAGCAGCTTAGAACTGAGGAAGCCCCAGCATTTT. The full variable domain, completed using reference TRBV11-2 and TRBJ1-5, is EAGVAQSPRYKIIEKRQSVAFWCNPISGHATLYWYQQILGQGPKLLIQFQNNGVVDDSQLPKDRFSAERLKGVDSTLKIQPAKLEDSAVYLCASSLELRKPQHFGDGTRLSIL.

The CDR3: CASSLGQGAQPQHF. CDR3 sequence (DNA): TGTGCCAGCAGCCTGGGACAGGGGGCTCAGCCCCAGCATTTT. This chain connects TRBV7-9 to TRBJ1-5, with 12 bases matching TRBD1. V lost 5 bases to trimming and J lost 6 bases; unmatched junction nucleotides: 2. CDR3 length: 14 amino acids. Looked up from germline, CDR1 is SEHNR and CDR2 is FQNEAQ (reference sequence).

This sequence joins TRBV5-4 and TRBJ2-7; 12 bases align to TRBD1. CDR3 length: 15 residues. Trimming took 3 bases from V and 6 from J; bases not matched to a gene: 7. Germline CDR1 reads SGHNT; CDR2 reads YYREEE (reference sequence). The CDR3 sequence is CASSSAGTGGAEQYF. In DNA form, the CDR3 reads TGTGCCAGCAGCTCGGCCGGGACAGGGGGCGCCGAGCAGTACTTC.

This rearrangement joins TRBV27 to TRBJ1-6; TRBD1 agrees at 9 bases. The CDR3 is 14 residues long. In germline, CDR1 is MNHEY, CDR2 SMNVEV (reference sequence). The V segment lost 8 bases and the J segment 6 bases; nucleotides outside the gene matches: 5. The CDR3 here is CASSRTGANSPLHF. CDR3 nucleotides: TGTGCCAGCTCTCGGACAGGGGCTAATTCACCCCTCCACTTT.

V gene TRBV11-2 combines with J gene TRBJ2-3; 9 positions match TRBD2. From germline, CDR1 is SGHAT and CDR2 FQNNGV. The CDR3 loop spans 15 amino acids. With 7 bases clipped from V and 5 bases from J, the junction kept 10 bases outside the gene matches. The CDR3 DNA reads TGTGCCAGCACCTACCCTCTAGCGGGGCTAGATACGCAGTATTTT. This codes for CASTYPLAGLDTQYF.